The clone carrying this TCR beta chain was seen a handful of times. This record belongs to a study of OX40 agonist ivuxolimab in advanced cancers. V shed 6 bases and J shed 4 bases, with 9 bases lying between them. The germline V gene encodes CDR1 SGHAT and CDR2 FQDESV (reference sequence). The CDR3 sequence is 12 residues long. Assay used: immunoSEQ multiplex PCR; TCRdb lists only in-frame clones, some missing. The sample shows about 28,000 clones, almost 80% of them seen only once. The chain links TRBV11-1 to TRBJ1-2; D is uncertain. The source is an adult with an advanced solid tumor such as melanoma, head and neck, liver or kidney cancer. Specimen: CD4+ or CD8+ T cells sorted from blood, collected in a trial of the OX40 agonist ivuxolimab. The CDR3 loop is CASSEIRYGYTF. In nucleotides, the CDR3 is TGTGCCAGCAGTGAAATTCGCTATGGCTACACCTTC.